The 7 T cell receptor beta chains below all came from one sample that was sequenced in a study of HIV-infected children after antiretroviral therapy interruption (dated by TCRdb to about 2019). This specimen's treatment or condition label, interpreted: PENTA 11 planned treatment interruption arm or continuous ART arm. The library came from 3' RACE. These reads were obtained on an Illumina MiSeq. To correct PCR amplification bias, TCR libraries were generated from RNA with a 3' RACE protocol that used unique molecular identifiers. TCRdb itself trimmed the public reads at Q25 with fastp, ran MiXCR and retained productive beta chains. All rows with the same CDR3 protein become a single entry with the most common DNA and genes. The sample includes about 14,000 distinct CDR3 sequences, with about 3% observed a single time. Under 40% of the sample belongs to the ten largest clones. The material sequenced was CD45RO+ CD8+ T cells from PBMCs, pooled from several time points, taken from a donor given antiretroviral therapy, either interrupted or continuous. The cell subset or site label corresponds to: memory CD8+ CD45RO+ CD45RA- T cells. The receptors here all came from a pool of human donors with HIV.

This clonotype was counted ten times or more. The V gene is TRBV4-2, the J gene TRBJ2-5; TRBD2 matches 8 bases. Germline V CDR1 and CDR2: LGHNA, YNFKEQ. Trimming at V came to 1 base and at J to 4 bases, leaving 8 bases not matched to a gene. The CDR3 length is 16 residues. CDR3 in amino acids: CASSQAAGGGGETQYF. In nucleotides, the CDR3 is TGTGCCAGCAGCCAAGCTGCGGGGGGCGGGGGAGAGACCCAGTACTTC.

This clonotype was counted ten times or more. V is TRBV5-1 and J is TRBJ2-7; the D gene is possibly TRBD2 (6 bases). Looked up from germline, CDR1 is SGHRS and CDR2 is YFSETQ. This CDR3 contains 17 residues. V dropped 4 bases and J dropped 0 bases, with 20 bases sitting between them. The CDR3 loop is CASSGHRDSQSSYEQYF. The CDR3 nucleotides read TGCGCCAGCAGCGGGCACCGGGACTCCCAAAGCTCCTACGAGCAGTACTTC.

This clonotype was seen ten or more times. V usage is TRBV6-1 and J usage is TRBJ2-2; D ambiguous. The ends were cut back, 3 bases at V and 3 bases at J, with 11 bases in the middle. Germline CDR1 reads MNHNS; CDR2 reads SASEGT. The CDR3 is made up of 15 amino acids. CDR3 DNA: TGTGCCAGCAGTGACGGCAGCTCCGACACCGGGGAGCTGTTTTTT. It translates to CASSDGSSDTGELFF.

This clonotype showed up many times. The V and J genes are TRBV29-1 and TRBJ2-7, with TRBD2 matching over 7 bases. CDR3 length: 13 amino acids. V lost 6 bases to trimming and J lost 2 bases; unmatched junction nucleotides: 7. Germline values: CDR1 SQVTM, CDR2 ANQGSEA. The CDR3, as DNA: TGCAGCGTGGGGGGGGGAAGGACCTACGAGCAGTACTTC. Encoded protein: CSVGGGRTYEQYF.

This clonotype was seen at least ten times. This rearrangement joins TRBV4-3 to TRBJ2-7; D is uncertain. The CDR3 is 15 amino acids. V lost 1 base to trimming and J lost 2 bases, with 12 bases between them. Germline CDR1 and CDR2: LGHNA and YSLEER. CDR3 nucleotides: TGCGCCAGCAGCCAAGTGTCGGAACCGGCCTACGAGCAGTACTTC. Translating it yields CASSQVSEPAYEQYF.

This clonotype was counted at least ten times. The chain recombines TRBV6-1 with TRBJ2-1, with D perhaps TRBD2 (5 bases). The V end lost 8 bases, the J end lost 9 bases, and 5 bases lay between the germline ends. Germline values: CDR1 MNHNS, CDR2 SASEGT. The CDR3 consists of 9 residues. CDR3 sequence: CASGSEQFF. The CDR3 DNA follows: TGTGCCAGCGGGAGTGAGCAGTTCTTC.

The chain is built from TRBV2 and TRBJ2-7; D may be TRBD1 or TRBD2 (7 bases each). CDR3 length equals 12 residues. Germline lookup yields CDR1 SNHLY and CDR2 FYNNEI. Trimming pared 8 bases from V and 6 bases from J, leaving 14 bases between. Here the CDR3 reads CASGEGAGEQYF. CDR3 nucleotide sequence: TGTGCCAGCGGGGAGGGGGCCGGCGAGCAGTACTTC.